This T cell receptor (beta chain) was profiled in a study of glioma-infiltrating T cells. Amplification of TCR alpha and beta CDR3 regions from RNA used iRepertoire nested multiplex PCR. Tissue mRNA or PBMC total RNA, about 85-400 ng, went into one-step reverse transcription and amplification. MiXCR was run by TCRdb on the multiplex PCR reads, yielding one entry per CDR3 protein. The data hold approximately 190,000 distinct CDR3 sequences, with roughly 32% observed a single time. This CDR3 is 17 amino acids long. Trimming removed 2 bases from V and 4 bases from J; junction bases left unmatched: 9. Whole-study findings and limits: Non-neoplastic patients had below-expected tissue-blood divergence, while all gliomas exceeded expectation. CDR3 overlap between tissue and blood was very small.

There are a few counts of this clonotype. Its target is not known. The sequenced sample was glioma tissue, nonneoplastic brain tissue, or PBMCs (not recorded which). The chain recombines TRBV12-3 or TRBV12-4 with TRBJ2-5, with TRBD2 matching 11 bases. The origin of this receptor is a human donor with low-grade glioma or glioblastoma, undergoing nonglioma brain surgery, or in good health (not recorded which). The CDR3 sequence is CASSLTRKGTSGETQYF. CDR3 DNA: TGTGCCAGCAGTTTAACGCGGAAGGGGACTAGCGGAGAGACCCAGTACTTC.